The T cell receptor beta chain under discussion was sequenced for a study of PD-L1 blockade in urothelial cancer. About the research overall: Dosed intravenously at 1,200 mg every 3 weeks, atezolizumab was initiated by patients around 2014.

The method was immunoSEQ multiplex PCR; TCRdb's version includes in-frame clones alone and lacks a portion of them. Among about 80,000 clones, 87% were seen once, and the ten largest hold more than 5.5%. Urothelial carcinoma, locally advanced or metastatic, affected the patients. The V end was cut by 0 bases, the J end by 9 bases, with 18 bases between. The germline gives CDR1 SQVTM, CDR2 ANQGSEA. There are 15 residues in the CDR3. Material: PBMCs, obtained around atezolizumab (anti-PD-L1) treatment. This chain connects TRBV29-1 to TRBJ2-1, with D maybe TRBD2 (6 bases). The clonotype was recovered from a woman in her seventies with urothelial cancer. CDR3 nucleotides: TGCAGCGTTGAAGACCGGGGGATACTACGTATTGAGCAGTTCTTC. This sequence encodes CSVEDRGILRIEQFF.